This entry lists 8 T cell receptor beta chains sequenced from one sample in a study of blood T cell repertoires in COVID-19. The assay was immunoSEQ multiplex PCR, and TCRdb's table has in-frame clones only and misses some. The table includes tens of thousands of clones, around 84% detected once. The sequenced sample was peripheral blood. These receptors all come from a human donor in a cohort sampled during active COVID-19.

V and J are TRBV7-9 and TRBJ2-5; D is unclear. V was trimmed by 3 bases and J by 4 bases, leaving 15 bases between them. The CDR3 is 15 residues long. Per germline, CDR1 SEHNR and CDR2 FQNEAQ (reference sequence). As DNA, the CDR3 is TGTGCCAGCAGCTTGGCGGCCTCATTCCGAGAGACCCAGTACTTC. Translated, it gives CASSLAASFRETQYF.

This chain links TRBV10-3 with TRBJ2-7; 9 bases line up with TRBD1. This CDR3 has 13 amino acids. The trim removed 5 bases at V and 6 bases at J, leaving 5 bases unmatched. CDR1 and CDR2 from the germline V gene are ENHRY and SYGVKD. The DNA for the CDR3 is TGTGCCATCAGTACACAGGGGGCAGGCGAGCAGTACTTC. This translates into CAISTQGAGEQYF.

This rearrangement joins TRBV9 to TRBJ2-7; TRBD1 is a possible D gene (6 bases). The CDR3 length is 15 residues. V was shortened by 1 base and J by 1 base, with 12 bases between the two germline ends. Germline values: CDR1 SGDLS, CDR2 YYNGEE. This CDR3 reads CASSVFPGQSYEQYF. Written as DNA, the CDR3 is TGTGCCAGCAGCGTATTTCCCGGACAGTCCTACGAGCAGTACTTC.

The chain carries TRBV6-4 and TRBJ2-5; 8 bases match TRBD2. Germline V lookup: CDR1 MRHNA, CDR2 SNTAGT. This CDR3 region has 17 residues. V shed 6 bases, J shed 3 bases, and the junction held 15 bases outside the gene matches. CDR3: CASSVGEARGAEETQYF. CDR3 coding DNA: TGTGCCAGCAGCGTTGGGGAGGCGCGGGGGGCGGAAGAGACCCAGTACTTC.

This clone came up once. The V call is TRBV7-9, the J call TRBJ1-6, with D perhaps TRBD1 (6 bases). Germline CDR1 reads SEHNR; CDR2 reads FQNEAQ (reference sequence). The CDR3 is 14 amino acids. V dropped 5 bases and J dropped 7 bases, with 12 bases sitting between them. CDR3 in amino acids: CASSRTTGNSPLHF. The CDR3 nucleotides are TGTGCCAGCAGCCGGACGACAGGAAATTCACCCCTCCACTTT.

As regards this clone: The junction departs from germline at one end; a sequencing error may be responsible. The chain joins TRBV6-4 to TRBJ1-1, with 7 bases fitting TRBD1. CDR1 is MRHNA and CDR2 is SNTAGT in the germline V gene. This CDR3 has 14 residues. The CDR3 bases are TGTGTCAGCAGTGCCTCAGGGGGAACGGCTGAAGCTTTCTTT. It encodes CVSSASGGTAEAFF.

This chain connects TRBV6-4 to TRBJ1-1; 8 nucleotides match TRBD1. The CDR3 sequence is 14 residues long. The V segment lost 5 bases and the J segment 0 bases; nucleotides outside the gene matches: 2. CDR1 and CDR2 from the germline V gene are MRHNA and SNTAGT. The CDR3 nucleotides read TGTGCCAGCAGTCCAGGGGGCGTGAACACTGAAGCTTTCTTT. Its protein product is CASSPGGVNTEAFF.

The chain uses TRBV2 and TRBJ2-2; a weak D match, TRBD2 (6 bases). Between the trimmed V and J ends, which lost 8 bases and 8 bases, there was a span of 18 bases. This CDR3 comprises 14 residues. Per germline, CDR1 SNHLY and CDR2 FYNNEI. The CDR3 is CASGEAGNQGELFF. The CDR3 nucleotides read TGTGCCAGCGGGGAGGCAGGGAACCAGGGGGAGCTGTTTTTT.